These 20 T cell receptor delta chains were all obtained from the same sample, sequenced in a study of Vδ1+ human thymocytes. The template was reverse-transcribed extracted RNA. CDR3 amplicons came from multiplex PCR with pooled V-gene forward and constant-region reverse primers. TCRdb reran clone calling via CATT on the multiplex PCR reads. The table records 24,000 or so delta-chain clones, about 31% of them present only once. Study-wide findings and caveats: Thymic TRG and TRD repertoires appeared highly polyclonal.

Their specific antigens are unknown. Sequencing was done on a sample of Vdelta1+ gamma-delta thymocytes from the thymus. Indicated subset: FACS-sorted CD3+ TCRalphabeta- TCRVdelta1+ TCRVdelta2- thymocytes. The source of these receptors is a boy in the first two years of life who had congenital heart surgery.

As for this clone: This specimen includes other DNA sequences encoding the same CDR3. The V gene is TRDV1, the J gene TRDJ1, with 10 bases lining up with TRDD3. CDR3 size: 24 residues. V lost 6 bases and J lost 1; bases outside the gene matches: 32. Germline V gives CDR1 TSWWSYY, CDR2 QGS. Here the CDR3 DNA reads TGTGCTCTTGGACCCCGGGCGGGAAGGGCGGAATACTGGGGGATCGAGAGAGCCACCGATAAACTCATCTTT. Protein sequence: CALGPRAGRAEYWGIERATDKLIF.

The chain uses TRDV1 and TRDJ1; D remains unclear. The germline V gene encodes CDR1 TSWWSYY and CDR2 QGS. This CDR3 comprises 12 residues. Trimming took off 1 base at V and 9 bases at J, with 9 bases between the two ends. CDR3 sequence reads: CALGEPWNELIF. CDR3 in DNA: TGTGCTCTTGGGGAACCCTGGAACGAACTCATCTTT.

V and J are TRDV1 and TRDJ1, with D possibly matching TRDD2 (9 bases). Trimming removed 1 base at V and 7 bases at J, with 34 bases between. Germline CDR1 and CDR2: TSWWSYY and QGS. The CDR3 has 21 amino acids. Here the CDR3 reads CALGERDPRTLPTGDNAKLIF. CDR3 nucleotide sequence: TGTGCTCTTGGGGAACGGGATCCAAGGACCCTTCCTACGGGGGATAACGCTAAACTCATCTTT.

This clone ranks as medium-sized. Within the sample, other DNA sequences also encode this same CDR3. The gene calls are TRDV1 and TRDJ1; 13 nucleotides match TRDD3. Per the germline V gene, CDR1 is TSWWSYY and CDR2 is QGS. V lost 3 bases and J lost 3; bases outside the gene matches: 16. The CDR3 runs 20 residues. The CDR3 nucleotides are TGTGCTCTTGGGGAGCCCCCGAGAACTGGGGGATACGCGCTCGCCGATAAACTCATCTTT. This codes for CALGEPPRTGGYALADKLIF.

This sequence joins TRDV1 and TRDJ1; TRDD3 matches at 12 bases. Trimming took 4 bases from V and 1 from J; bases not matched to a gene: 28. The CDR3 contains 24 residues. CDR1 is TSWWSYY and CDR2 is QGS in the germline V gene. Here the CDR3 reads CALGVPSPISRSGGYVFSTDKLIF. The CDR3 DNA sequence: TGTGCTCTTGGGGTCCCTTCCCCAATCTCCCGTTCTGGGGGATACGTTTTTTCCACCGATAAACTCATCTTT.

By share of the sample, this clone is medium-sized (0.01 to 0.1%). The V call is TRDV1, the J call TRDJ1; D tentatively reads TRDD2 or TRDD3 (6 bases each). Germline CDR1 reads TSWWSYY; CDR2 reads QGS. V lost 1 base, J lost 2 bases, and 26 bases lay in between. The CDR3 has 20 amino acids. The DNA of the CDR3 is TGTGCTCTTGGGGAACGGGGATTCCTTCCCGTACTGGTAAAAACCGATAAACTCATCTTT. Its translation: CALGERGFLPVLVKTDKLIF.

This clone was counted many times. V usage is TRDV1 and J usage is TRDJ1, with D possibly being TRDD2 (6 bases). Trimming removed 3 bases at V and 2 bases at J, with 25 bases between. There are 19 residues in the CDR3. CDR1 and CDR2 (germline): TSWWSYY, QGS. The CDR3 sequence is CALGDPPALALPLTDKLIF. The DNA for the CDR3 is TGTGCTCTTGGGGATCCCCCGGCCCTCGCCCTTCCCCTAACCGATAAACTCATCTTT.

This clone was recorded a few times. The chain joins TRDV1 to TRDJ1; 10 bases line up with TRDD3. Germline assignment: CDR1 TSWWSYY and CDR2 QGS. This CDR3 region has 14 residues. The V gene end was trimmed by 2 bases and the J gene end by 10 bases; junction bases not matched to a gene: 7. This CDR3 reads CALGEGGIRVRLIF. CDR3 in DNA: TGTGCTCTTGGGGAAGGGGGGATACGCGTTAGACTCATCTTT.

As regards this clone: A much larger clone differs from this one at a single base, so this may be a read error. The chain recombines TRDV1 with TRDJ1, with D perhaps TRDD2 or TRDD3 (5 bases each). Trimming removed 0 bases from V and 0 bases from J, with 23 bases in between. Germline assignment: CDR1 TSWWSYY and CDR2 QGS. This CDR3 is 20 amino acids long. The CDR3 DNA follows: TGTGCTCTTGGGGAACTTGCGGATAGCGGGGTACGTTCCTACACCGATAAACTCATCTTT. Translated: CALGELADSGVRSYTDKLIF.

Of note for this clone: One base away lies a much larger clone, so this may be a sequencing read error. At the DNA level, this CDR3 is encoded by other sequences in the same sample as well. The chain carries TRDV1 and TRDJ1; perhaps TRDD3 as D (6 bases). Germline assignment: CDR1 TSWWSYY and CDR2 QGS. Trimming cost V 3 bases and J 3 bases, with 23 bases left between them. CDR3 length equals 18 residues. The CDR3 region has the DNA TGTGCTCTTGGGGAGCCTTCGGGTAATTGGGGGCCGGCCGATAAACTCATCTTT. It specifies CALGEPSGNWGPADKLIF.

Notes on this clone: Other DNA sequences in the same sample also yield this CDR3. The chain employs TRDV1 and TRDJ1; TRDD3 matches at 11 bases. CDR3 length: 19 amino acids. Germline lookup yields CDR1 TSWWSYY and CDR2 QGS. The ends lost 2 bases at V and 1 base at J; junction bases unmatched: 12. The CDR3 region has the DNA TGTGCTCTTGGGGAAACGAGTGGAACTGGGGGATATGGCACCGATAAACTCATCTTT. It yields the protein CALGETSGTGGYGTDKLIF.

The chain joins TRDV1 to TRDJ2; TRDD3 aligns across 11 bases. The length of the CDR3 is 25 residues. Germline trimming cut 5 bases from V and 1 base from J; bases unmatched to any gene: 30. CDR1 is TSWWSYY and CDR2 is QGS in the germline V gene. Here the CDR3 reads CALGQGSLTPLTGGYPSFLTAQLFF. CDR3 nucleotide sequence: TGTGCTCTTGGGCAAGGTTCCCTAACTCCCCTTACTGGGGGATATCCCTCCTTTTTGACAGCACAACTCTTCTTT.

This clone is classed as medium-sized. This same CDR3 is encoded by further DNA sequences in the sample. This rearrangement joins TRDV1 to TRDJ1; 8 bases map to TRDD3. In germline, CDR1 is TSWWSYY, CDR2 QGS. The V gene end was trimmed by 5 bases and the J gene end by 0 bases; junction bases not matched to a gene: 14. The CDR3 is made up of 18 amino acids. CDR3 nucleotide sequence: TGTGCTCTTGGGACCTCCTACTGGGGGGAGCCCTACACCGATAAACTCATCTTT. Protein sequence: CALGTSYWGEPYTDKLIF.

Turning to this clone: A much larger clone differs by one base, so this may be a read error. The same CDR3 also results from other DNA sequences found in this sample. J is TRDJ1 and V is TRDV1, with 7 bases matching TRDD3. After removal of 3 bases from V and 0 bases from J, the junction contained 13 bases not matched to a gene. This CDR3 contains 18 residues. Germline V gene lookup returns CDR1 TSWWSYY and CDR2 QGS. Here the CDR3 reads CALGDSPPGGKYTDKLIF. The CDR3 DNA is TGTGCTCTTGGGGACTCCCCCCCTGGGGGTAAATACACCGATAAACTCATCTTT.

The sample holds a few counts of this clone. The chain employs TRDV1 and TRDJ1; possibly TRDD3 for D (6 bases). The CDR3 covers 14 residues. Germline values: CDR1 TSWWSYY, CDR2 QGS. V was trimmed by 2 bases and J by 2 bases, leaving 9 bases between them. CDR3 coding DNA: TGTGCTCTTGGGGAAGTCGGGGATACCGATAAACTCATCTTT. Translating gives CALGEVGDTDKLIF.

V usage is TRDV1 and J usage is TRDJ1; 7 nucleotides match TRDD2. This CDR3 is 20 amino acids long. The V segment lost 1 base and the J segment 1 base; nucleotides outside the gene matches: 18. Germline CDR1 and CDR2: TSWWSYY and QGS. The CDR3: CALGEPFLVGPGLRTDKLIF. The CDR3 DNA reads as TGTGCTCTTGGGGAACCCTTCCTTGTGGGGCCTGGGTTGCGCACCGATAAACTCATCTTT.

The V call is TRDV1, the J call TRDJ1; 13 bases are shared with TRDD3. The V gene's germline CDR1 is TSWWSYY and CDR2 QGS. CDR3 size: 22 residues. J gave up 3 bases and V 4 bases, and 23 bases lay outside the gene matches. The CDR3 region has the DNA TGTGCTCTTGGGGGGGCCTTCCTACTGGGGGATACGCGGCTACGGGGGGCCGATAAACTCATCTTT. This codes for CALGGAFLLGDTRLRGADKLIF.

This clone is deemed medium-sized (0.01 to 0.1%). The chain has TRDV1 and TRDJ2; weak D call: TRDD3 (7 bases). Trimming cost V 3 bases and J 4 bases, with 30 bases left between them. This CDR3 region has 21 residues. Germline CDR1 TSWWSYY, CDR2 QGS. CDR3 DNA sequence: TGTGCTCTTGGGGACAGGCCTTCCCGTTTGGGGGACCTCAACACGACAGCACAACTCTTCTTT. It codes for CALGDRPSRLGDLNTTAQLFF.

V and J are TRDV1 and TRDJ1; tentative D call: TRDD3 (6 bases). The CDR3 is 17 residues long. V was trimmed by 0 bases and J by 0 bases, leaving 14 bases between them. Germline CDR1 TSWWSYY, CDR2 QGS. CDR3 residues: CALGELVGGTYTDKLIF. DNA of the CDR3: TGTGCTCTTGGGGAACTGGTTGGGGGGACGTACACCGATAAACTCATCTTT.

This clone came up many times. This chain uses TRDV1 with TRDJ1; 7 bases are shared with TRDD3. The V gene's germline CDR1 is TSWWSYY and CDR2 QGS. V lost 3 bases, J lost 5 bases, and 15 bases stayed unmatched. The CDR3 is 17 amino acids. CDR3 bases: TGTGCTCTTGGGGACTTCCCCTCTTGGGGGAAGAGGGATAAACTCATCTTT. This sequence encodes CALGDFPSWGKRDKLIF.